Given below is one T cell receptor (beta chain) in context. Its antigen remains unidentified. This specimen belongs to a study of cytomegalovirus exposure and HLA in healthy donors. Study background: Within the Caucasian-associated ancestry cluster were 65% to 85% of the roughly 400 genotyped donors. Study-wide results and limits: About 87% or about 30% of the time was how often most TCR beta V segments were productive, according to an earlier analysis. Accurate predictions that matched the HLA-A and HLA-B alleles of most subjects were reportedly made from TCR beta sequences. Common viral pathogens were later found to be apparently linked to several of the most significant clusters.

PCR amplification relied on 60 Vbeta primers (plus 13 Jbeta primers). Only in-frame clones appear in the TCRdb table, and some are missing; sequencing was by immunoSEQ multiplex PCR. The sample lists tens of thousands of clones, 60% to 85% occurring once. The CDR3 is 16 amino acids. V was pared by 3 bases and J by 7 bases, with 7 bases of the junction left unmatched. Germline loops: CDR1 KGHSH, CDR2 LQKENI. This chain uses TRBV18 with TRBJ2-1; TRBD2 matches 12 bases. The sequenced sample consisted of PBMCs. This receptor was taken from a middle-aged man in good health and CMV-seronegative. The CDR3 DNA is TGTGCCAGCTCACCTCGGACTAGCGGGATGAGGAATGAGCAGTTCTTC. This encodes CASSPRTSGMRNEQFF.